These 19 T cell receptor beta chains came from one sample sequenced in a study of blood T cell repertoires in COVID-19. Repertoires were generated with immunoSEQ multiplex PCR, while TCRdb's copy carries only in-frame clones and drops some. This table holds some 300,000 clones, around 88% found once. Sequencing was done on a sample of peripheral blood. Every receptor here comes from a woman between 25 and 40 years old who had recovered from COVID-19.

This chain joins TRBV5-5 and TRBJ2-5, with D possibly TRBD1 on 7 matching bases. The CDR3 length is 14 residues. The V gene lost 4 bases and the J gene lost 5 bases, with 15 bases spanning the gap. The germline V gene has CDR1 SGHKS and CDR2 YYEKEE (reference sequence). CDR3 region: CASSQMTGRETQYF. In DNA, the CDR3 is TGTGCCAGCAGCCAAATGACAGGGAGGGAGACCCAGTACTTC. Full variable domain (missing parts from reference TRBV5-5 and TRBJ2-5): DAGVTQSPTHLIKTRGQQVTLRCSPISGHKSVSWYQQVLGQGPQFIFQYYEKEERGRGNFPDRFSARQFPNYSSELNVNALLLGDSALYLCASSQMTGRETQYFGPGTRLLVL.

This chain connects TRBV5-4 to TRBJ2-1, with 10 bases matching TRBD2. The CDR3 covers 15 residues. Germline trimming cut 4 bases from V and 2 bases from J; bases unmatched to any gene: 3. CDR1 is SGHNT and CDR2 is YYREEE in the germline V gene (reference sequence). The CDR3 DNA follows: TGTGCCAGCAGCGAACTAGCGGGGCCCTACAATGAGCAGTTCTTC. It yields the protein CASSELAGPYNEQFF.

The chain uses TRBV3-1 (or the pseudogene TRBV3-2) and TRBJ1-5; 9 bases match TRBD1. This CDR3 is 16 amino acids long. With 4 bases clipped from V and 9 bases from J, the junction kept 13 bases outside the gene matches. The germline V gene has CDR1 LGHDT and CDR2 YNNKEL (reference sequence). The DNA of the CDR3 is TGTGCCAGCAGCCCACACGGGGGACAGGGCGGGGTGCCCCAGCATTTT. This sequence encodes CASSPHGGQGGVPQHF.

This sequence joins TRBV29-1 and TRBJ2-3; D is unclear. The V gene lost 7 bases and the J gene lost 2 bases, with 4 bases spanning the gap. The CDR3 length is 10 residues. Germline lookup yields CDR1 SQVTM and CDR2 ANQGSEA. Written as DNA, the CDR3 is TGCAGCGCCCTCACAGATACGCAGTATTTT. Translating it yields CSALTDTQYF.

This chain joins TRBV7-2 and TRBJ1-4; 10 bases map to TRBD1. J gave up 8 bases and V 1 base, and 4 bases lay outside the gene matches. Per germline, CDR1 SGHTA and CDR2 FQGNSA. The CDR3 runs 15 residues. The CDR3 loop is CASSLDPGQGEKLFF. The CDR3 nucleotides read TGTGCCAGCAGCTTAGATCCGGGACAGGGGGAAAAACTGTTTTTT.

This rearrangement joins TRBV6-1 to TRBJ2-5; no definite D call. Trimming left V 1 base short and J 0 bases short, with 12 bases between. From germline, CDR1 is MNHNS and CDR2 SASEGT. This CDR3 has 16 residues. For the CDR3, the DNA is TGTGCCAGCAGTGAAGGTCCCAGGCTTGACCAAGAGACCCAGTACTTC. This sequence encodes CASSEGPRLDQETQYF.

The chain recombines TRBV10-2 with TRBJ1-5; the D is unclear. The germline V gene has CDR1 WSHSY and CDR2 SAAADI. Trimming removed 5 bases at V and 1 base at J, with 9 bases between. The CDR3 extends over 14 amino acids. The chain's CDR3 is CASSFTHSNQPQHF. CDR3 sequence (DNA): TGCGCCAGCAGTTTTACTCACAGCAATCAGCCCCAGCATTTT.

V gene TRBV15 combines with J gene TRBJ2-1; weak D call: TRBD1 (6 bases). Germline V gene lookup returns CDR1 LNHNV and CDR2 YYDKDF (reference sequence). The CDR3 totals 14 residues. V was shortened by 11 bases and J by 4 bases, with 18 bases between the two germline ends. CDR3 region: CAVEAGVEYNEQFF. The CDR3 DNA follows: TGTGCCGTAGAAGCAGGGGTCGAGTACAATGAGCAGTTCTTC.

The chain has TRBV4-1 and TRBJ1-5; the D gene is possibly TRBD1 (6 bases). Germline assignment: CDR1 MGHRA and CDR2 YSYEKL. The CDR3 consists of 16 residues. V lost 2 bases and J 7 bases, leaving 18 bases between the germline ends. CDR3 sequence: CASSQSGQIGGQPQHF. The CDR3 DNA is TGCGCCAGCAGCCAATCCGGACAGATCGGCGGACAGCCCCAGCATTTT.

V usage is TRBV5-1 and J usage is TRBJ2-5; TRBD1 aligns across 7 bases. J lost 3 bases, V lost 2 bases, and 1 base had no gene match. CDR3 length equals 13 residues. Germline CDR1 and CDR2: SGHRS and YFSETQ. The DNA for the CDR3 is TGCGCCAGCAGCTTAACAGGGGAAGAGACCCAGTACTTC. Its translation is CASSLTGEETQYF. Based on the CDR3 plus reference TRBV5-1 and TRBJ2-5, the full variable domain is KAGVTQTPRYLIKTRGQQVTLSCSPISGHRSVSWYQQTPGQGLQFLFEYFSETQRNKGNFPGRFSGRQFSNSRSEMNVSTLELGDSALYLCASSLTGEETQYFGPGTRLLVL.

The chain employs TRBV6-2 or TRBV6-3 and TRBJ1-1, with D possibly being TRBD1 (6 bases). V lost 2 bases and J 7 bases, leaving 14 bases between the germline ends. Germline V gene sequence: CDR1 MNHEY, CDR2 SVGEGT. The CDR3 contains 14 residues. CDR3 loop: CASSYRARGIEAFF. The DNA of the CDR3 is TGTGCCAGCAGTTACAGGGCCAGGGGAATTGAAGCTTTCTTT.

The chain couples TRBV19 to TRBJ1-1, with 8 bases aligning to TRBD1. Per the germline V gene, CDR1 is LNHDA and CDR2 is SQIVND (reference sequence). The CDR3 is 15 residues long. The V segment lost 7 bases and the J segment 1 base; nucleotides outside the gene matches: 8. CDR3 nucleotide sequence: TGTGCCAGTACCCTATGGACAGGGAGGAACACTGAAGCTTTCTTT. It codes for CASTLWTGRNTEAFF.

V and J are TRBV21-1 and TRBJ2-5; the D call in the table, TRBD2, was not verified against the DNA. TRBV21-1 is classified as a pseudogene. The CDR3 has 16 amino acids. The CDR3 loop reads CASSKVLAPYQETQYF. The CDR3 DNA sequence: TGTGCCAGCAGCAAAGTTCTAGCCCCGTACCAAGAGACCCAGTACTTC.

The J gene is TRBJ1-1, the V gene TRBV5-8; D is undetermined. Deletions cut 0 bases from V and 3 bases from J, with 9 bases between. The length of the CDR3 is 14 residues. Germline CDR1 SGHTS, CDR2 YDEGEE. The CDR3 spells CASSLGGVDTEAFF. The CDR3 DNA reads as TGTGCCAGCAGCTTGGGAGGTGTGGACACTGAAGCTTTCTTT.

This chain connects TRBV7-6 to TRBJ2-3, with 10 bases that match TRBD1. CDR1 is SGHVS and CDR2 is FNYEAQ in the germline V gene. This CDR3 is 15 amino acids long. Trimming cost V 5 bases and J 1 base; bases outside gene matches: 3. CDR3: CASSPGTGGTDTQYF. The CDR3 coding sequence is TGTGCCAGCAGCCCCGGGACAGGGGGCACAGATACGCAGTATTTT.

V usage is TRBV7-2 and J usage is TRBJ1-1, with 7 bases identical to TRBD1. This CDR3 has 13 amino acids. With V trimmed by 1 base and J by 7 bases, 3 bases remained unmatched. Germline lookup yields CDR1 SGHTA and CDR2 FQGNSA. CDR3 DNA: TGTGCCAGCAGCTTAGTGACAGGGTATGAAGCTTTCTTT. This gives the protein CASSLVTGYEAFF.

The V and J genes are TRBV5-1 and TRBJ2-3; weak D call: TRBD1 (5 bases). The germline gives CDR1 SGHRS, CDR2 YFSETQ. This CDR3 has 14 amino acids. V lost 4 bases and J 2 bases, leaving 11 bases between the germline ends. CDR3 sequence reads: CASSPDTHTDTQYF. In nucleotides, the CDR3 is TGCGCCAGCAGCCCGGACACTCACACAGATACGCAGTATTTT.

The chain uses TRBV6-2 or TRBV6-3 and TRBJ1-1; D possibly corresponds to TRBD1 (5 bases). The CDR3 spans 14 residues. Germline lookup yields CDR1 MNHEY and CDR2 SVGEGT. The germline V and J ends were trimmed by 5 bases and 4 bases, with 14 bases remaining between them. In DNA, the CDR3 is TGTGCCAGCAGTACGGTGGGACTTTCCACTGAAGCTTTCTTT. It is translated as CASSTVGLSTEAFF.

J is TRBJ1-1 and V is TRBV4-1; possibly TRBD1 for D (6 bases). Germline V gene data show CDR1 as MGHRA and CDR2 as YSYEKL. V lost 6 bases and J 0 bases, leaving 17 bases between the germline ends. The CDR3 sequence is 16 residues long. CDR3 amino acids: CASRKMGAPMNTEAFF. In DNA, the CDR3 is TGCGCCAGCAGAAAGATGGGGGCACCGATGAACACTGAAGCTTTCTTT.